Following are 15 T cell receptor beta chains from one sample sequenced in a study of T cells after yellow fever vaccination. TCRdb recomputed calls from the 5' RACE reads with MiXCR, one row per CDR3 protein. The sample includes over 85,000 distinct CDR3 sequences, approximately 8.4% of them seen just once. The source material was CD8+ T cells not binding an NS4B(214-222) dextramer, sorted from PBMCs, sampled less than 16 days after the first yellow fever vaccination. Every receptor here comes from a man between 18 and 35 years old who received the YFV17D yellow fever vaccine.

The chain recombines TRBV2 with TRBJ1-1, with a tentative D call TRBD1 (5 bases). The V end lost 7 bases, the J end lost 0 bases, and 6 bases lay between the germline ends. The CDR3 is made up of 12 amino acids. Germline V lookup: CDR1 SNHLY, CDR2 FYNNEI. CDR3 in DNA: TGTGCCAGCAACAGGTTGAACACTGAAGCTTTCTTT. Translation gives CASNRLNTEAFF.

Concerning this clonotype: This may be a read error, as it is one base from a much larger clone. As DNA, the CDR3 is TGCGCCAGCAGCTTGGAGGGGTCTAGCGGGGGCGCAGATACGCAGTATTTT. Its translation is CASSLEGSSGGADTQYF. The chain uses TRBV5-1 and TRBJ2-3, with 10 bases that match TRBD2. The CDR3 sequence is 17 residues long. Germline-derived CDR1 and CDR2 are SGHRS and YFSETQ. With 0 bases clipped from V and 4 bases from J, the junction kept 8 bases outside the gene matches.

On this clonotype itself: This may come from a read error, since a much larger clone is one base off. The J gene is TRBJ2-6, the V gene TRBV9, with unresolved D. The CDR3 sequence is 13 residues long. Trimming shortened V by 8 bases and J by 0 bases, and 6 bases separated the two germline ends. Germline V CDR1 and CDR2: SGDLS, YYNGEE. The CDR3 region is CARSHSGANVLTF. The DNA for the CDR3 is TGTGCCAGAAGTCACTCTGGGGCCAACGTCCTGACTTTC.

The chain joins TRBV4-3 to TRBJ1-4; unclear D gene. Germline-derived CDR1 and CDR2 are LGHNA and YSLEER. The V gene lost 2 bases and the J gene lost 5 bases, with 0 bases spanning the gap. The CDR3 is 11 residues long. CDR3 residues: CASSQNEKLFF. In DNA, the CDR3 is TGCGCCAGCAGCCAAAATGAAAAACTGTTTTTT.

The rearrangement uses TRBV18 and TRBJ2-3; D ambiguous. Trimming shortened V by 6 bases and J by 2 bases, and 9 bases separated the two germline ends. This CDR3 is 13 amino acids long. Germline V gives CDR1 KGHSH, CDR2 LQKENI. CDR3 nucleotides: TGTGCCAGCTCGTCCACGTTCACAGATACGCAGTATTTT. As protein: CASSSTFTDTQYF.

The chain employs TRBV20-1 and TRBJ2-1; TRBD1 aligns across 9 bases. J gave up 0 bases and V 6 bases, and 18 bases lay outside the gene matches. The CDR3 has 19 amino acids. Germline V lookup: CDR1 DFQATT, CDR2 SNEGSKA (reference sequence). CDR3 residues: CSAPPPDRGGPGSYNEQFF. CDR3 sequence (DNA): TGCAGTGCGCCACCCCCGGACAGGGGCGGTCCGGGCTCCTACAATGAGCAGTTCTTC.

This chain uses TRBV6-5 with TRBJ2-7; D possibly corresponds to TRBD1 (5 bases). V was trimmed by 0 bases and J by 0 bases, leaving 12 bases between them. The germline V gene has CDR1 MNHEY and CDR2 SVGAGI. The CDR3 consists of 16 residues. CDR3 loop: CASSYSKGKPSYEQYF. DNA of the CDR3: TGTGCCAGCAGTTACTCGAAGGGGAAACCCTCCTACGAGCAGTACTTC.

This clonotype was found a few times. Here the CDR3 reads CASYSARVNSPLHF. The DNA for the CDR3 is TGTGCCAGCTATTCCGCCAGGGTGAATTCACCCCTCCACTTT. The chain carries TRBV7-9 and TRBJ1-6, with D possibly matching TRBD1 (5 bases). Germline loops: CDR1 SEHNR, CDR2 FQNEAQ (reference sequence). The CDR3 contains 14 residues. The germline V and J ends were trimmed by 8 bases and 7 bases, with 15 bases remaining between them.

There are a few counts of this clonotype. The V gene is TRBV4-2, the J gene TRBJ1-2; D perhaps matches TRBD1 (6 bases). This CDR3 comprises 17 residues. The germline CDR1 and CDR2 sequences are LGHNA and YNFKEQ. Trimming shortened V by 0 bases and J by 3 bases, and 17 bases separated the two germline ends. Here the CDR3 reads CASSQETTGYKDYGYTF. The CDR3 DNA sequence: TGTGCCAGCAGCCAAGAAACAACAGGGTATAAAGACTATGGCTACACCTTC.

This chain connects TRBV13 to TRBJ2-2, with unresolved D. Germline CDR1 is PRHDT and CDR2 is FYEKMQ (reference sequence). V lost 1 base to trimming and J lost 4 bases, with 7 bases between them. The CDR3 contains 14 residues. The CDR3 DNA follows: TGTGCCAGCAGCTTAGCCATGAGCACCGGGGAGCTGTTTTTT. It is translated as CASSLAMSTGELFF.

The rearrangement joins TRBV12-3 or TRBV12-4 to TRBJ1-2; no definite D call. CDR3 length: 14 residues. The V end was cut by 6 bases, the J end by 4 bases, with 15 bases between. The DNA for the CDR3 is TGTGCCAGCAGCCGAGGACGCCGACCCTATGGCTACACCTTC. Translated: CASSRGRRPYGYTF.

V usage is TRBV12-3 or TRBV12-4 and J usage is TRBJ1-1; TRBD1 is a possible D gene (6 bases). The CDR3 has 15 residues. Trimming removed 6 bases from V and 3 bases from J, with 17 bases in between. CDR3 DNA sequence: TGTGCCAGCAGGAGCTTACAGGGCACGGACACTGAAGCTTTCTTT. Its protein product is CASRSLQGTDTEAFF.

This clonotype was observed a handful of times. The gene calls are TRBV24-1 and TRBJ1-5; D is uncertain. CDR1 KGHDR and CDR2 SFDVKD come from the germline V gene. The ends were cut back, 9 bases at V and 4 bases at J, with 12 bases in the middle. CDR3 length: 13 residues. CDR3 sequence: CATRASGNQPQHF. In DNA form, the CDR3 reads TGTGCCACCCGGGCCTCGGGGAATCAGCCCCAGCATTTT.

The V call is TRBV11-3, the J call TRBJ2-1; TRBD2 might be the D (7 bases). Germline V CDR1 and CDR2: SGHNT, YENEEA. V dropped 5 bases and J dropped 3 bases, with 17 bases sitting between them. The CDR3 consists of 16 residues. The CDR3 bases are TGTGCCAGCAGCCCAAGACGGGGGGCCAACTACAATGAGCAGTTCTTC. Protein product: CASSPRRGANYNEQFF. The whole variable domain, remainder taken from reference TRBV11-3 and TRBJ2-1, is EAGVVQSPRYKIIEKKQPVAFWCNPISGHNTLYWYLQNLGQGPELLIRYENEEAVDDSQLPKDRFSAERLKGVDSTLKIQPAELGDSAVYLCASSPRRGANYNEQFFGPGTRLTVL.

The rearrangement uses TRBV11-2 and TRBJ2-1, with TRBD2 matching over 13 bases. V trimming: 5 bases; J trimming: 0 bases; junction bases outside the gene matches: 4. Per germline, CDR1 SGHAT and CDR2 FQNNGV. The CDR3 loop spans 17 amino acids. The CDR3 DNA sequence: TGTGCCAGCAGCCCAGGACTAGCGGGGGCCTCCTACAATGAGCAGTTCTTC. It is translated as CASSPGLAGASYNEQFF.